These T cell receptor beta chains were read from a single sample in a study of response to subunit inactivated influenza vaccine. TCRdb re-analysed the RT-PCR reads in MiXCR, keeping a single row per CDR3 protein. This repertoire shows about 180,000 distinct CDR3 sequences, around 11% found once; its top ten account for roughly 36%. The sample here was CD8+ T cells sorted from PBMCs, taken around 25 months after vaccination. These receptors came from a man between 50 and 75 years old who received an inactivated influenza vaccine. The CDR3 runs from the conserved cysteine through the conserved F or W. D genes are given only for firm matches. For some rows the clone size is stated as once, few or many, or as a class when expanded; others skip it.

CDR3 DNA: TGCGCCAGCAGCCAAGATTTTAGCGGCACACTCAATGAGCAGTTCTTC; CDR3 protein: CASSQDFSGTLNEQFF; V gene: TRBV4-3; clone size: many; J gene: TRBJ2-1; D gene: -
CDR3 DNA: TGTGCCAGCAGTTTTACAGGGCTCGGAAACACCATATATTTT; CDR3 protein: CASSFTGLGNTIYF; V gene: TRBV27; clone size: -; J gene: TRBJ1-3; D gene: -
CDR3 DNA: TGTGCCAGCAGTTTACTCGGACAAGCGCAAGAGACCCAGTACTTC; CDR3 protein: CASSLLGQAQETQYF; V gene: TRBV27; clone size: many; J gene: TRBJ2-5; D gene: -
CDR3 DNA: TGCGCCAGCAGCTGGACCCGACAGGGGGCCTACGAGCAGTACTTC; CDR3 protein: CASSWTRQGAYEQYF; V gene: TRBV5-1; clone size: -; J gene: TRBJ2-7; D gene: TRBD1
CDR3 DNA: TGTGCCAGCAGCTCCGGGAGAAGCACAGATACGCAGTATTTT; CDR3 protein: CASSSGRSTDTQYF; V gene: TRBV7-3; clone size: -; J gene: TRBJ2-3; D gene: -
CDR3 DNA: TGTGCCAGCAGCCCAAGACAAAACACTGAAGCTTTCTTT; CDR3 protein: CASSPRQNTEAFF; V gene: TRBV7-2; clone size: -; J gene: TRBJ1-1; D gene: -
CDR3 DNA: TGCGCCAGCAGCTTCGGGACTAGCGGTAATCAAGAGACCCAGTACTTC; CDR3 protein: CASSFGTSGNQETQYF; V gene: TRBV5-1; clone size: -; J gene: TRBJ2-5; D gene: TRBD2
CDR3 DNA: TGCGCCAGCAGCCAAGCAAGGACAGGGTCTTACGAGCAGTACTTC; CDR3 protein: CASSQARTGSYEQYF; V gene: TRBV4-3; clone size: few; J gene: TRBJ2-7; D gene: TRBD1
CDR3 DNA: TGTGCCAGCAGTGAACAGCACAGGGCCATGAACACTGAAGCTTTCTTT; CDR3 protein: CASSEQHRAMNTEAFF; V gene: TRBV2; clone size: -; J gene: TRBJ1-1; D gene: -
CDR3 DNA: TGTGCCAGCAGCGCCGGGACTAGCGGCCCCTGGGGACCAGATACGCAGTATTTT; CDR3 protein: CASSAGTSGPWGPDTQYF; V gene: TRBV9; clone size: -; J gene: TRBJ2-3; D gene: TRBD2
CDR3 DNA: TGTGCCAGCAGCTTGGGCTTAGCCAAAAACATTCAGTACTTC; CDR3 protein: CASSLGLAKNIQYF; V gene: TRBV5-6; clone size: many; J gene: TRBJ2-4; D gene: -
CDR3 DNA: TGCAGCGCGGCATGGGACAGGGGGTACGAGCAGTACTTC; CDR3 protein: CSAAWDRGYEQYF; V gene: TRBV29-1; clone size: few; J gene: TRBJ2-7; D gene: TRBD1
CDR3 DNA: TGTGCCAGCAGCCAAAAAGGACAGGGTGAAAAACTGTTTTTT; CDR3 protein: CASSQKGQGEKLFF; V gene: TRBV3-1; clone size: -; J gene: TRBJ1-4; D gene: TRBD1
CDR3 DNA: TGTGCCAGCAGTTTGGTCCAGGGACATGGCTACACCTTC; CDR3 protein: CASSLVQGHGYTF; V gene: TRBV28; clone size: -; J gene: TRBJ1-2; D gene: -
CDR3 DNA: TGTGCCAGTAGTATAGATCAGATGGGACAAGAGACCCAGTACTTC; CDR3 protein: CASSIDQMGQETQYF; V gene: TRBV19; clone size: many; J gene: TRBJ2-5; D gene: -
CDR3 DNA: TGTGCCAGCACCCCTTCCGGGGTAAGGGAGAACACTGAAGCTTTCTTT; CDR3 protein: CASTPSGVRENTEAFF; V gene: TRBV7-8; clone size: few; J gene: TRBJ1-1; D gene: -
CDR3 DNA: TGTGCCAGCAGTCTAACCCGGGACAGGGTAACCGGGGAGCTGTTTTTT; CDR3 protein: CASSLTRDRVTGELFF; V gene: TRBV28; clone size: many; J gene: TRBJ2-2; D gene: TRBD1
CDR3 DNA: TGCGCCAGCAGCCAAGTCCCAGCGGGAGTAGGGGATACGCAGTATTTT; CDR3 protein: CASSQVPAGVGDTQYF; V gene: TRBV4-3; clone size: few; J gene: TRBJ2-3; D gene: TRBD2
CDR3 DNA: TGTGCCAGCAGCCAATTTGTGGCGGGTATGGGAGGGCAGTTCTTC; CDR3 protein: CASSQFVAGMGGQFF; V gene: TRBV14; clone size: many; J gene: TRBJ2-1; D gene: -
CDR3 DNA: TGTGCCAGCAGCGCGCCGTCCTACGAGCAGTACTTC; CDR3 protein: CASSAPSYEQYF; V gene: TRBV9; clone size: -; J gene: TRBJ2-7; D gene: -
CDR3 DNA: TGCAGCGTTGGAGGTTTGGCCTACGAGCAGTACTTC; CDR3 protein: CSVGGLAYEQYF; V gene: TRBV29-1; clone size: -; J gene: TRBJ2-7; D gene: -
CDR3 DNA: TGTGCCAGCAGTCTTGGACAGGGCGGACAGCCCCAGCATTTT; CDR3 protein: CASSLGQGGQPQHF; V gene: TRBV12-3/TRBV12-4; clone size: many; J gene: TRBJ1-5; D gene: TRBD1
CDR3 DNA: TGTGCCAGCAGCTTAGCGCTCGGGGTCGATGAGCAGTTCTTC; CDR3 protein: CASSLALGVDEQFF; V gene: TRBV7-9; clone size: few; J gene: TRBJ2-1; D gene: -
CDR3 DNA: TGCGCCAGCAGCGCAGGGACTAGCGGGGGGAATGAGCAGTTCTTC; CDR3 protein: CASSAGTSGGNEQFF; V gene: TRBV5-1; clone size: -; J gene: TRBJ2-1; D gene: TRBD2
CDR3 DNA: TGTGCCAGCAGTCTAGCGGGTTCGACCTACGAGCAGTACTTC; CDR3 protein: CASSLAGSTYEQYF; V gene: TRBV6-2/TRBV6-3; clone size: -; J gene: TRBJ2-7; D gene: TRBD2
CDR3 DNA: TGTGCCAGCAGTTTCGATCAAGGGGACACTGAAGCTTTCTTT; CDR3 protein: CASSFDQGDTEAFF; V gene: TRBV28; clone size: few; J gene: TRBJ1-1; D gene: -
CDR3 DNA: TGTGCCAGCAGTTTTCCGACTAGCGGGAGATTGGGTGAGCAGTTCTTC; CDR3 protein: CASSFPTSGRLGEQFF; V gene: TRBV28; clone size: -; J gene: TRBJ2-1; D gene: TRBD2
CDR3 DNA: TGTGCCAGCAGCCTAGAACGGGGTTGGGGGGCTCAAGAGACCCAGTACTTC; CDR3 protein: CASSLERGWGAQETQYF; V gene: TRBV7-8; clone size: many; J gene: TRBJ2-5; D gene: -
CDR3 DNA: TGTGCCAGCAGTTCCCAGGGGTGGAGTAATCCTGAGCGAGCTTTCTTT; CDR3 protein: CASSSQGWSNPERAFF; V gene: TRBV6-2/TRBV6-3; clone size: few; J gene: TRBJ1-1; D gene: -
CDR3 DNA: TGTGCCAGCAGTGCTGCAAGCACCGGGGAGCTGTTTTTT; CDR3 protein: CASSAASTGELFF; V gene: TRBV12-3/TRBV12-4; clone size: few; J gene: TRBJ2-2; D gene: -
CDR3 DNA: TGTGCCAGCAGCTTTTCCCCCCCGGGACAGCTCTACGAGCAGTACTTC; CDR3 protein: CASSFSPPGQLYEQYF; V gene: TRBV7-9; clone size: few; J gene: TRBJ2-7; D gene: TRBD1
CDR3 DNA: TGTGCCAGCACCCAGGGGGTTGCGGAGACCCAGTACTTC; CDR3 protein: CASTQGVAETQYF; V gene: TRBV12-3/TRBV12-4; clone size: -; J gene: TRBJ2-5; D gene: TRBD1
CDR3 DNA: TGTGCCACCAGCACGTCTATTATTCGGGAGAGCACAGATACGCAGTATTTT; CDR3 protein: CATSTSIIRESTDTQYF; V gene: TRBV15; clone size: -; J gene: TRBJ2-3; D gene: -
CDR3 DNA: TGTGCCAGTGAGTTTCGGGGGGAGCTGTTTTTT; CDR3 protein: CASEFRGELFF; V gene: TRBV21-1; clone size: -; J gene: TRBJ2-2; D gene: -
CDR3 DNA: TGTGCCAGCAGCCAACCAGGGGGCGAATTAGAGACCCAGTACTTC; CDR3 protein: CASSQPGGELETQYF; V gene: TRBV3-1; clone size: few; J gene: TRBJ2-5; D gene: TRBD1
CDR3 DNA: TGTGCCAGCAGCAAATACAGCACAGATACGCAGTATTTT; CDR3 protein: CASSKYSTDTQYF; V gene: TRBV14; clone size: many; J gene: TRBJ2-3; D gene: -
CDR3 DNA: TGTGCCACCAGCCCCACCGGGGTAGCGGGATACAATGAGCAGTTCTTC; CDR3 protein: CATSPTGVAGYNEQFF; V gene: TRBV24-1; clone size: few; J gene: TRBJ2-1; D gene: TRBD2
CDR3 DNA: TGCAGCGTCCATACAGGATACAATGAGCAGTTCTTC; CDR3 protein: CSVHTGYNEQFF; V gene: TRBV29-1; clone size: -; J gene: TRBJ2-1; D gene: -
CDR3 DNA: TGTGCCAGCAGCGGGACAGGGAATTACCAAGAGACCCAGTACTTC; CDR3 protein: CASSGTGNYQETQYF; V gene: TRBV9; clone size: -; J gene: TRBJ2-5; D gene: TRBD1
CDR3 DNA: TGTGCCAGCAGCTCTCCGGGGGTCGGCCAAGAGACCCAGTACTTC; CDR3 protein: CASSSPGVGQETQYF; V gene: TRBV7-9; clone size: -; J gene: TRBJ2-5; D gene: -
CDR3 DNA: TGTGCCAGCAGCTTAGATCACGGGGAGCTGTTTTTT; CDR3 protein: CASSLDHGELFF; V gene: TRBV7-8; clone size: -; J gene: TRBJ2-2; D gene: -
CDR3 DNA: TGTGCCACCAGTGACCCCCGGGACAGGGGAGGAGATACGCAGTATTTT; CDR3 protein: CATSDPRDRGGDTQYF; V gene: TRBV24-1; clone size: -; J gene: TRBJ2-3; D gene: TRBD1
CDR3 DNA: TGTGCCTGGAGTAATCCGGGACAGGGGACTACCTACGAGCAGTACTTC; CDR3 protein: CAWSNPGQGTTYEQYF; V gene: TRBV30; clone size: few; J gene: TRBJ2-7; D gene: TRBD1
CDR3 DNA: TGTGCCAGCAGCTTAGCCGGGGAGCTGTTTTTT; CDR3 protein: CASSLAGELFF; V gene: TRBV11-2; clone size: many; J gene: TRBJ2-2; D gene: -
CDR3 DNA: TGTGCACTTGGGACACCGTACGGCGGGGAGCTGTTTTTT; CDR3 protein: CALGTPYGGELFF; V gene: TRBV6-2/TRBV6-3; clone size: -; J gene: TRBJ2-2; D gene: -
CDR3 DNA: TGTGCCAGCAGCTTAGCTGGGCGGGGTGGCTACGAGCAGTACTTC; CDR3 protein: CASSLAGRGGYEQYF; V gene: TRBV7-2; clone size: few; J gene: TRBJ2-7; D gene: -